This T cell receptor beta chain appears in the sequencing data of a study of cytomegalovirus exposure and HLA in healthy donors. 60 Vbeta and 13 Jbeta primers were used in PCR. Some clones are missing from TCRdb's copy, which holds only in-frame ones; the method was immunoSEQ multiplex PCR. The profile shows about 130,000 clones, around nine tenths of them singletons. The CDR3 is 14 residues long. Trimming took 6 bases from V and 1 from J, leaving 16 bases between them. Per germline, CDR1 SQVTM and CDR2 ANQGSEA. The J gene is TRBJ2-7, the V gene TRBV29-1; TRBD1 might be the D (6 bases). Specimen: PBMCs. The receptor's source is a woman in her 30s in good health and CMV-seronegative. As DNA, the CDR3 is TGCAGCGTCTGTCTTATTGACAGGTCCTACGAGCAGTACTTC. Protein sequence: CSVCLIDRSYEQYF.